This T cell receptor (beta chain) stems from a study of blood T cell repertoires in COVID-19. Study information: The samples span acute and convalescent COVID-19 from the United States, Italy and Spain. Sample material is recorded as cDNA or gDNA derived from T cells, B-cell-depleted T cells, or PBMCs.

Trimming took off 2 bases at V and 0 bases at J, with 5 bases between the two ends. CDR3 length: 15 residues. The germline gives CDR1 KGHSH, CDR2 LQKENI. How the authors handled the data: Scientists estimated how many nucleated cells there were by amplifying reference gene primers. Measured with immunoSEQ multiplex PCR; TCRdb has only the in-frame clones, and not every one. V and J calls and clone size are copied from that table; D and trimming were computed from the DNA. The data contain 140,000 to 150,000 clones, 75% to 90% of them seen just once; the ten biggest clones take up about 2.9%. Sequences were obtained from peripheral blood. The chain recombines TRBV18 with TRBJ1-6; D gene uncertain. The receptor's source is a man aged 60 to 75 with active or convalescent COVID-19. CDR3 DNA: TGTGCCAGCTCACCAGAGAGCTCCTATAATTCACCCCTCCACTTT. Amino acids: CASSPESSYNSPLHF.